The entry below describes one T cell receptor (beta chain). Its antigen is not yet known. It has no much larger one-base neighbor in the sample; base qualities were not kept. These data come from a study of T cell responses to AZD1222 COVID-19 vaccine (dated by TCRdb to the early 2020s). Context from the whole study: Because spike-specific TCR depth and breadth did not differ between the two schedules, AZD1222 recipients who got a second dose at roughly 4 weeks were pooled with those who got a second dose at roughly 12 weeks. A total of 233 trial participants underwent TCR sequencing, of whom 200 to 220 received two doses of AZD1222 and about 26 received two doses of the MenACWY control vaccine. Trial participants were enrolled by age into subgroups of 18-55, 56-69 and 70-plus years, and around 150, 28 and 57 TCR-sequenced participants, respectively, were included in these subgroups.

The CDR3 regions of human TCRbeta chains were analyzed by immunosequencing. Per the authors' processing: TCRs in the repertoires were compared against a reference library of SARS-CoV-2-specific TCRs that had been generated with the MIRA antigen-specificity platform. Breadth was defined as the fraction of unique TCRs that were SARS-CoV-2-associated, and depth was defined as the fraction of total T cells that were SARS-CoV-2-associated. Using the MIRA data, every spike-specific TCR was mapped to the spike region that the TCR reacted to and assigned to either a CD4 or a CD8 class. Log10-transformed breadth and depth values were compared by one-way ANOVA with Sidak's multiple comparisons tests. The table comes from immuneACCESS by way of TCRdb, which keeps in-frame sequences with V and J called. Part of the clones is missing from these tables; in studies checked, under half for an unresolved V gene and the rest for unknown reasons. Clone size and V and J calls were adopted from that table, with D and trimming inferred from the DNA. The sample data list about 120,000 clones, and about 89% of these were observed just once. The ten largest clones add up to roughly 6% of the sample.

Study-wide findings and limitations: The whole spike protein was spanned by vaccine-associated CD4 TCRs, and dominant responses were seen in regions 160-218 and 743-854. Because no day 14 peak-response samples were available, repertoires were characterized only after the peak T cell response. Conclusions about previously exposed vaccinees are limited because only 6 or 7 AZD1222 recipients were SARS-CoV-2 seropositive at baseline. Participants were mostly white British, with more females than males. The authors suggested clonal diversity may have been underestimated. Epitopes outside the regions mutated in the B.1.351 and B.1.1.7 variants were reportedly recognized by nearly half of the unique spike-specific TCRs. A significant rise in spike-specific TCR breadth and depth was observed after two AZD1222 doses relative to day 0 and relative to MenACWY recipients. The 56-69-year group was small, and its depth increase did not reach significance, likely because of low power.

The sample's time point label is to be understood as: baseline before first vaccination. Vaccinee samples were obtained from the UK trials COV001 and COV002, which included a single-blind randomized controlled phase 2/3 trial of AZD1222 (ChAdOx1 nCoV-19) in healthy adults. Trial participant PBMC samples were collected at day 0 and day 28 after the second dose for TCRbeta chain sequencing. Inclusive of the bounding cysteine and phenylalanine, the CDR3 is 14 residues long. Left in the record is the CDR3 DNA by itself, 42 bases read in frame from the first base. CDR1 and CDR2 are drawn from the germline V gene: LGHNA, YNFKEQ. The germline ends are 5 bases apart after V is trimmed by 3 bases and J by 0 bases.

The source was peripheral blood, collected on day 0 of AZD1222 vaccination. The receptor comes from an adult in good health. The chain couples TRBV4-2 to TRBJ2-2, with the D gene not confidently named. This receptor has the CDR3 CASSQPTNTGELFF. The nucleotides are TGTGCCAGCAGCCAGCCCACGAACACCGGGGAGCTGTTTTTT.